Below are 31 T cell receptor beta chains sequenced from a single sample in a study of post-analysis software for immune sequencing data. General study findings and limits: Compared with controls, patients had more of about five TRBV segments, including TRBV5-6, TRBV5-1 and TRBV20-1.

Their antigens are not known. Presence of unique molecular identifiers characterized the TCR beta cDNA libraries. Each CDR3 protein is one row after TCRdb ran MiXCR on the PCR reads. This table holds about 820,000 distinct CDR3 sequences, roughly 50% found once. Sequenced input: blood. All receptors derive from a girl between 5 and 17 years old with multiple sclerosis.

The table lists this clonotype with many counts. This chain connects TRBV20-1 to TRBJ1-2; TRBD1 is a possible D gene (6 bases). Germline assignment: CDR1 DFQATT and CDR2 SNEGSKA (reference sequence). The germline V and J ends were trimmed by 0 bases and 5 bases, with 16 bases remaining between them. The CDR3 covers 15 residues. The CDR3 coding sequence is TGCAGTGCTAGAGATCAAGGGGGAATGGGGTATGGCTACACCTTC. This gives the protein CSARDQGGMGYGYTF.

This clonotype was counted only a few times. The chain carries TRBV12-5 and TRBJ2-5; D is uncertain. Trimming shortened V by 0 bases and J by 1 base, and 15 bases separated the two germline ends. In germline, CDR1 is LGHNT, CDR2 FRNRAP. The CDR3 has 17 residues. CDR3 protein: CASGLVGFSSLQETQYF. CDR3 coding DNA: TGTGCTAGTGGTTTGGTAGGGTTTAGTAGCCTCCAAGAGACCCAGTACTTC. The whole variable domain, filled in from reference TRBV12-5 and TRBJ2-5, reads DARVTQTPRHKVTEMGQEVTMRCQPILGHNTVFWYRQTMMQGLELLAYFRNRAPLDDSGMPKDRFSAEMPDATLATLKIQPSEPRDSAVYFCASGLVGFSSLQETQYFGPGTRLLVL.

The chain has TRBV4-1 and TRBJ2-4; 9 bases align to TRBD1. The CDR3 is 15 residues long. Germline assignment: CDR1 MGHRA and CDR2 YSYEKL. The junction had 2 bases not matched to a gene; V was cut back by 3 bases and J by 2 bases. For the CDR3, the DNA is TGCGCCAGCAGCCAGGGACAGGGCACCAAAAACATTCAGTACTTC. It codes for CASSQGQGTKNIQYF.

The chain couples TRBV29-1 to TRBJ1-4; D remains ambiguous. V was trimmed by 6 bases and J by 5 bases, leaving 16 bases between them. The germline gives CDR1 SQVTM, CDR2 ANQGSEA. The CDR3 covers 14 residues. CDR3 DNA sequence: TGCAGCGTCAAAACCCCTATCGGGAATGAAAAACTGTTTTTT. This encodes CSVKTPIGNEKLFF.

The CDR3 reads CASSAGTSGGLQTQYF. The CDR3 DNA follows: TGCGCCAGCAGCGCCGGGACTAGCGGGGGGCTGCAGACCCAGTACTTC. This chain joins TRBV5-1 and TRBJ2-5; TRBD2 aligns across 15 bases. The CDR3 has 16 amino acids. Germline V CDR1 and CDR2: SGHRS, YFSETQ. V gave up 4 bases and J gave up 6 bases; unmatched junction bases: 7. Filled out from reference TRBV5-1 and TRBJ2-5, the complete variable domain reads KAGVTQTPRYLIKTRGQQVTLSCSPISGHRSVSWYQQTPGQGLQFLFEYFSETQRNKGNFPGRFSGRQFSNSRSEMNVSTLELGDSALYLCASSAGTSGGLQTQYFGPGTRLLVL.

The rearrangement uses TRBV20-1 and TRBJ1-2; TRBD1 matches at 10 bases. This CDR3 is 16 amino acids long. Per germline, CDR1 DFQATT and CDR2 SNEGSKA (reference sequence). V lost 3 bases, J lost 7 bases, and 14 bases stayed unmatched. The CDR3: CSASKGQGTMGSGYTF. The CDR3 region has the DNA TGCAGTGCTAGTAAGGGACAGGGGACAATGGGAAGTGGCTACACCTTC.

The chain is built from TRBV4-1 and TRBJ1-2; a possible D gene is TRBD1 (6 bases). Trimming stripped 0 bases from V and 6 bases from J, with 11 bases between. This CDR3 has 14 amino acids. Germline CDR1 reads MGHRA; CDR2 reads YSYEKL. The CDR3 reads CASSQERGGNGYTF. CDR3 DNA: TGCGCCAGCAGCCAAGAGAGAGGGGGGAATGGCTACACCTTC.

The V call is TRBV7-3, the J call TRBJ2-1, with 9 positions matching TRBD1. The germline V gene encodes CDR1 SGHTA and CDR2 FQGTGA. CDR3 length: 16 residues. V trimming: 1 base; J trimming: 7 bases; junction bases outside the gene matches: 8. The CDR3 DNA is TGTGCCAGCAGCTTAATGTCCGGGACAGGGAGGAATGAGCAGTTCTTC. It translates to CASSLMSGTGRNEQFF.

The CDR3 sequence: CSAEVAGPPDNEQFF. The CDR3 region has the DNA TGCAGTGCAGAGGTCGCGGGACCACCGGACAATGAGCAGTTCTTC. The chain combines TRBV20-1 with TRBJ2-1; D possibly corresponds to TRBD2 (6 bases). The CDR3 has 15 amino acids. The V and J ends lost 6 bases and 5 bases respectively, with 20 bases between them. Germline CDR1 is DFQATT and CDR2 is SNEGSKA (reference sequence).

This chain links TRBV6-1 with TRBJ2-6; weak D call: TRBD2 (5 bases). V was cut by 7 bases and J by 0 bases, with 13 bases left in between. Per the germline V gene, CDR1 is MNHNS and CDR2 is SASEGT. The CDR3 covers 16 residues. The CDR3 nucleotides are TGTGCCAGCAAACGGGGAATTTACTCTGGGGCCAACGTCCTGACTTTC. Translation: CASKRGIYSGANVLTF.

The rearrangement links TRBV7-9 to TRBJ2-5, with D tentatively TRBD1 or TRBD2 (5 bases each). The CDR3 has 11 residues. V lost 10 bases and J lost 11, with 17 bases in between. Germline-derived CDR1 and CDR2 are SEHNR and FQNEAQ (reference sequence). CDR3 DNA: TGTGCCATAGAGGGGTTCGGGGAGCAGTACTTC. Amino acids: CAIEGFGEQYF.

This chain links TRBV29-1 with TRBJ2-1, with unresolved D. The CDR3 extends over 12 amino acids. Trimming stripped 4 bases from V and 8 bases from J, with 12 bases between. CDR1 is SQVTM and CDR2 is ANQGSEA in the germline V gene. The CDR3 protein is CSVAQKWDEQFF. DNA for the CDR3: TGCAGCGTTGCCCAAAAGTGGGATGAGCAGTTCTTC.

V gene TRBV5-1 combines with J gene TRBJ1-2; 7 nucleotides align to TRBD1. Germline CDR1 reads SGHRS; CDR2 reads YFSETQ. V trimming: 4 bases; J trimming: 8 bases; junction bases outside the gene matches: 14. The CDR3 covers 15 residues. DNA for the CDR3: TGCGCCAGCAGCCACTCCGGACAGGAGGTTTCAGGCTACACCTTC. It encodes CASSHSGQEVSGYTF.

The gene calls are TRBV7-9 and TRBJ1-2; 9 bases match TRBD1. Germline V gene lookup returns CDR1 SEHNR and CDR2 FQNEAQ (reference sequence). Unmatched junction bases numbered 7, after V lost 7 bases and J lost 4 bases. CDR3 length: 14 residues. The CDR3: CASTRTGVIYGYTF. The CDR3 DNA follows: TGTGCCAGCACCAGGACAGGGGTGATCTATGGCTACACCTTC.

This clonotype was counted only a few times. For the CDR3, the DNA is TGCAGCGCTACAGGGGAGGGGAACCAAGAGACCCAGTACTTC. Translation: CSATGEGNQETQYF. The rearrangement joins TRBV29-1 to TRBJ2-5; D possibly uses TRBD1 or TRBD2 (7 bases each). Per germline, CDR1 SQVTM and CDR2 ANQGSEA. Trimming removed 7 bases at V and 0 bases at J, with 15 bases between. The CDR3 totals 14 residues.

J is TRBJ2-1 and V is TRBV19, with a weak D call TRBD2 (7 bases). Germline CDR1 reads LNHDA; CDR2 reads SQIVND (reference sequence). The CDR3 length is 15 residues. V was trimmed by 3 bases and J by 5 bases, leaving 14 bases between them. CDR3 sequence reads: CASSIGGGADNEQFF. CDR3 coding DNA: TGTGCCAGTAGTATTGGTGGGGGGGCGGACAATGAGCAGTTCTTC.

This sequence joins TRBV15 and TRBJ2-1; D is unclear. V was cut by 2 bases and J by 3 bases, with 14 bases left in between. The V gene's germline CDR1 is LNHNV and CDR2 YYDKDF (reference sequence). The CDR3 covers 16 residues. CDR3 DNA: TGTGCCACCAGCAGATCCCTACAGCGTTTCTACAATGAGCAGTTCTTC. It translates to CATSRSLQRFYNEQFF.

This chain joins TRBV6-5 and TRBJ2-1, with 8 positions matching TRBD2. Looked up from germline, CDR1 is MNHEY and CDR2 is SVGAGI. The V and J ends lost 3 bases and 8 bases, in that order; junction bases with no gene match: 15. The CDR3 length is 17 residues. In DNA, the CDR3 is TGTGCCAGCAGTTATGGGGTTATTAGCGGGATGGTTCATGAGCAGTTCTTC. It encodes CASSYGVISGMVHEQFF.

The rearrangement uses TRBV10-3 and TRBJ2-3; no clear D gene. CDR3 length: 11 residues. Germline V gene data show CDR1 as ENHRY and CDR2 as SYGVKD. V lost 0 bases, J lost 7 bases, and 2 bases lay in between. For the CDR3, the DNA is TGTGCCATCAGTGAGTCGCATACGCAGTATTTT. As protein: CAISESHTQYF.

This clonotype was observed a handful of times. The V and J genes are TRBV20-1 and TRBJ2-7, with 12 bases lining up with TRBD2. With 0 bases clipped from V and 4 bases from J, the junction kept 4 bases outside the gene matches. The CDR3 is 15 amino acids. CDR1 is DFQATT and CDR2 is SNEGSKA in the germline V gene (reference sequence). CDR3 region: CSARDPLAGGYEQYF. The CDR3 nucleotides are TGCAGTGCTAGAGATCCCCTAGCGGGAGGGTACGAGCAGTACTTC.

Many counts were recorded for this clonotype. Its ends do not fully match the called genes, so a read error is possible. The CDR3 loop is CASSLGTSWMADTQYF. CDR3 coding DNA: TGTGCCAGCAGCCTAGGGACTAGCTGGATGGCAGATACGCAGTATTTT. The J gene is TRBJ2-3, the V gene TRBV13; 9 bases are a match to TRBD2. This CDR3 contains 16 residues. Per germline, CDR1 PRHDT and CDR2 FYEKMQ (reference sequence).

The count of this clonotype is one. The rearrangement joins TRBV6-6 to TRBJ1-6; 8 bases are a match to TRBD1. Trimming took 10 bases from V and 4 from J; bases not matched to a gene: 6. Germline V lookup: CDR1 MNHNY, CDR2 SVGAGI (reference sequence). This CDR3 comprises 14 residues. The CDR3 loop reads CATTQGDYNSPLHF. The CDR3 DNA reads TGTGCCACAACACAGGGGGATTATAATTCACCCCTCCACTTT.

This clonotype has only a few counts. The chain recombines TRBV20-1 with TRBJ2-5; D remains unclear. The J call could be wrong; TRBJ2-7 is a better fit for the DNA end. Germline CDR1 DFQATT, CDR2 SNEGSKA (reference sequence). The CDR3 totals 14 residues. This chain's CDR3 is CSAPRVGIDYEQYF. CDR3 in DNA: TGCAGTGCTCCCCGGGTGGGAATAGACTACGAGCAGTACTTC.

This clonotype showed up just a few times. CDR3 bases: TGTGCCAGCAGCGGCTCGACAGTTCTCCCAGGTGGGGCCACAGATACGCAGTATTTT. Residues: CASSGSTVLPGGATDTQYF. The chain recombines TRBV5-6 with TRBJ2-3, with D perhaps matching TRBD1 (5 bases). The CDR3 consists of 19 residues. The germline V gene encodes CDR1 SGHDT and CDR2 YYEEEE. Trimming cost V 4 bases and J 2 bases, with 26 bases left between them. Full variable domain (outside the CDR3, taken from reference TRBV5-6 and TRBJ2-3): DAGVTQSPTHLIKTRGQQVTLRCSPKSGHDTVSWYQQALGQGPQFIFQYYEEEERQRGNFPDRFSGHQFPNYSSELNVNALLLGDSALYLCASSGSTVLPGGATDTQYFGPGTRLTVL.

This clonotype was seen more than once but under ten times. The chain employs TRBV7-9 and TRBJ1-2, with a weak D call TRBD1 (5 bases). V was pared by 5 bases and J by 8 bases, with 18 bases between. The germline V gene has CDR1 SEHNR and CDR2 FQNEAQ (reference sequence). This CDR3 contains 14 residues. CDR3 nucleotides: TGTGCCAGCAGCCGAACAGGAGTCTTTCGGGGCTACACCTTC. Residues: CASSRTGVFRGYTF.

This clonotype appeared a few times. The V gene is TRBV5-1, the J gene TRBJ2-1; D could derive from TRBD1 or TRBD2 (5 bases each). V was cut by 0 bases and J by 4 bases, with 8 bases left in between. CDR1 SGHRS and CDR2 YFSETQ come from the germline V gene. The CDR3 runs 14 residues. The CDR3 sequence is CASSLGDQYNEQFF. CDR3 in DNA: TGCGCCAGCAGCTTGGGGGACCAGTACAATGAGCAGTTCTTC.

The chain uses TRBV7-6 and TRBJ2-7; D may be TRBD1 (5 bases). CDR1 and CDR2 (germline): SGHVS, FNYEAQ. The CDR3 covers 14 residues. V was shortened by 5 bases and J by 0 bases, with 11 bases between the two germline ends. CDR3 amino acids: CASSTTEFSYEQYF. The CDR3 DNA follows: TGTGCCAGCAGCACGACAGAGTTCTCCTACGAGCAGTACTTC.

Ten or more counts support this clonotype. The CDR3 coding sequence is TGCAGTGCCAAAGGACAGGTTCCCTACGAGCAGTACTTC. Its protein product is CSAKGQVPYEQYF. V gene TRBV20-1 combines with J gene TRBJ2-7; 7 nucleotides align to TRBD1. With V trimmed by 6 bases and J by 2 bases, 7 bases remained unmatched. Germline CDR1 is DFQATT and CDR2 is SNEGSKA (reference sequence). This CDR3 contains 13 residues.

The V call is TRBV5-1, the J call TRBJ2-1; D perhaps matches TRBD1 (6 bases). The germline CDR1 and CDR2 sequences are SGHRS and YFSETQ. Trimming cost V 4 bases and J 8 bases, with 13 bases left between them. CDR3 size: 13 residues. The CDR3 loop is CASSPLGGYEQFF. In nucleotides, the CDR3 is TGCGCCAGCAGCCCCCTTGGGGGCTATGAGCAGTTCTTC.

The chain uses TRBV20-1 and TRBJ2-7; TRBD1 agrees at 8 bases. Germline V gene sequence: CDR1 DFQATT, CDR2 SNEGSKA (reference sequence). This CDR3 is 14 amino acids long. Trimming took 6 bases from V and 3 from J; bases not matched to a gene: 10. CDR3 protein: CSAHGQGSSYEQYF. The CDR3 DNA sequence: TGCAGTGCCCACGGACAGGGCTCCAGCTACGAGCAGTACTTC.

This clonotype was seen a handful of times. J is TRBJ2-7 and V is TRBV7-2; D may be TRBD1 or TRBD2 (5 bases each). This CDR3 contains 15 residues. Germline V lookup: CDR1 SGHTA, CDR2 FQGNSA. The V and J ends lost 5 bases and 0 bases respectively, with 14 bases between them. The CDR3 here is CASSTRDGFSYEQYF. As DNA, the CDR3 is TGTGCCAGCAGCACTCGGGACGGATTCTCCTACGAGCAGTACTTC.